This note documents a single T cell receptor (beta chain) sequence. In the original workflow: Estimated nucleated cell counts came from reference gene primer amplification. Here immunoSEQ multiplex PCR was the method, and the copy in TCRdb shows in-frame clones only, minus some. That table furnishes V, J and clone size, whereas the DNA furnished D and trimming. Among 55,000 to 65,000 clones, approximately 90% were seen once, and the ten largest hold about 9.7%. The data were obtained in a study of blood T cell repertoires in COVID-19. Study details: COVID-19 samples collected from the United States, Italy and Spain covered acute and convalescent phases. Sample material is recorded as cDNA or gDNA derived from T cells, B-cell-depleted T cells, or PBMCs.

V was shortened by 4 bases and J by 8 bases, with 21 bases between the two germline ends. The CDR3 extends over 16 amino acids. CDR1 and CDR2 from the germline V gene are MGHRA and YSYEKL. Sequencing was performed on peripheral blood. The chain couples TRBV4-1 to TRBJ2-1, with D possibly being TRBD1 (7 bases). The origin of this receptor is a woman of 80 years or more with active COVID-19. The CDR3 bases are TGCGCCAGCAGCCGAAATCGGGGGACAGCTAGCGATGAGCAGTTCTTC. Its protein product is CASSRNRGTASDEQFF.